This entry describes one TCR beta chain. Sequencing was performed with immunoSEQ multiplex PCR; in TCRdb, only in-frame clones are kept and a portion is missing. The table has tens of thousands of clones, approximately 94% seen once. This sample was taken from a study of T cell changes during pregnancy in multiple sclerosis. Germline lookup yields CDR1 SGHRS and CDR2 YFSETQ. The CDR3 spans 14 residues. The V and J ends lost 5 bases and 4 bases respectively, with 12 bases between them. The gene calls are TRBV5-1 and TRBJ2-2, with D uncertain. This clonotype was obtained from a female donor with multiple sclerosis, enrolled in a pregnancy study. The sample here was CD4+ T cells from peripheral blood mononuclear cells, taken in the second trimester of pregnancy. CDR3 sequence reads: CASRGDLSTGELFF. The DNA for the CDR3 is TGCGCCAGCAGAGGAGACTTGAGCACCGGGGAGCTGTTTTTT.